One and the same sample provided the 14 T cell receptor beta chains below, sequenced in a study of cytomegalovirus exposure and HLA in healthy donors. PCR used 60 Vbeta primers and 13 Jbeta primers. Produced via immunoSEQ multiplex PCR; TCRdb's table is partial and in-frame only. The sample records roughly 100,000 clones, about 83% being singletons. The sequencing sample was made of PBMCs. The receptors stem from a female donor in good health and CMV-seropositive.

This chain connects TRBV18 to TRBJ2-7; a possible D gene is TRBD1 (5 bases). The V end was cut by 0 bases, the J end by 3 bases, with 9 bases between. The CDR3 sequence is 14 residues long. Germline CDR1 is KGHSH and CDR2 is LQKENI. CDR3 protein: CASSPPGQVYEQYF. The CDR3 bases are TGTGCCAGCTCACCACCGGGGCAGGTCTACGAGCAGTACTTC.

The gene calls are TRBV5-4 and TRBJ1-4, with no clear D. CDR3 length equals 15 residues. V dropped 4 bases and J dropped 7 bases, with 17 bases sitting between them. Germline-derived CDR1 and CDR2 are SGHNT and YYREEE (reference sequence). The DNA for the CDR3 is TGTGCCAGCAGCGCACGGACCCTAGCGGGTGAAAAACTGTTTTTT. Its translation is CASSARTLAGEKLFF. The variable domain in full, completed from reference TRBV5-4 and TRBJ1-4, reads ETGVTQSPTHLIKTRGQQVTLRCSSQSGHNTVSWYQQALGQGPQFIFQYYREEENGRGNFPPRFSGLQFPNYSSELNVNALELDDSALYLCASSARTLAGEKLFFGSGTQLSVL.

This chain connects TRBV5-1 to TRBJ2-7; 8 nucleotides line up with TRBD1. CDR1 is SGHRS, CDR2 YFSETQ, per germline. The CDR3 sequence is 16 residues long. Losses at the gene ends were 2 bases for V and 5 bases for J; bases not matched to a gene: 12. CDR3 loop: CASSFSTGTGSDEQYF. The CDR3 DNA follows: TGCGCCAGCAGCTTTAGTACCGGGACAGGTAGCGACGAGCAGTACTTC.

The sample holds one count of this clone. The J gene is TRBJ1-6, the V gene TRBV5-6; D perhaps matches TRBD1 (5 bases). Deletions cut 3 bases from V and 7 bases from J, with 17 bases between. Germline V gene lookup returns CDR1 SGHDT and CDR2 YYEEEE. The CDR3 contains 16 residues. DNA of the CDR3: TGTGCCAGCAGCTGGGGCGGGGAGGGAAGGAATTCACCCCTCCACTTT. Protein product: CASSWGGEGRNSPLHF.

This clone was counted only a few times. The V call is TRBV21-1, the J call TRBJ1-4; the D call TRBD1 from the table was never checked on the DNA. TRBV21-1 is tagged as a pseudogene. The length of the CDR3 is 16 residues. The CDR3 DNA is TGTGCCAGCAGCAATGCAGGGACAGGCATTAATGAAAAACTGTTTTTT. It codes for CASSNAGTGINEKLFF.

Remarks on this clone: Other DNA sequences in the sample encode the same CDR3. J is TRBJ1-1 and V is TRBV9, with a tentative D call TRBD1 (6 bases). The CDR3 extends over 17 amino acids. CDR1 SGDLS and CDR2 YYNGEE come from the germline V gene. The V end was cut by 4 bases, the J end by 3 bases, with 22 bases between. The CDR3, as DNA: TGTGCCAGCAGCAAGCTCCCCCCAGGGGCGGGGGACACTGAAGCTTTCTTT. It encodes CASSKLPPGAGDTEAFF.

This clone appeared a few times. The chain employs TRBV30 and TRBJ1-4; maybe TRBD1 (5 bases). Trimming removed 3 bases from V and 11 bases from J, with 13 bases in between. This CDR3 comprises 12 residues. Germline values: CDR1 GTSNPN, CDR2 SVGIG (reference sequence). The CDR3 sequence: CAWSGGGRKLFF. CDR3 DNA sequence: TGTGCCTGGAGCGGGGGGGGTAGGAAACTGTTTTTT.

This clone turned up a few times. The chain uses TRBV9 and TRBJ2-1, with D unresolved. Trimming left V 4 bases short and J 2 bases short, with 13 bases between. This CDR3 has 15 residues. The germline V gene encodes CDR1 SGDLS and CDR2 YYNGEE. Written as DNA, the CDR3 is TGTGCCAGCAGCCCAACACGTCTTCCCTACAATGAGCAGTTCTTC. It yields the protein CASSPTRLPYNEQFF.

The chain carries TRBV5-1 and TRBJ1-5; D remains ambiguous. Germline CDR1 is SGHRS and CDR2 is YFSETQ. V lost 0 bases and J lost 7, with 8 bases in between. The CDR3 consists of 13 residues. CDR3: CASSLGELQPQHF. For the CDR3, the DNA is TGCGCCAGCAGCTTGGGAGAATTGCAGCCCCAGCATTTT.

The chain couples TRBV5-1 to TRBJ2-3; D unresolved. Germline values: CDR1 SGHRS, CDR2 YFSETQ. This CDR3 spans 12 amino acids. The germline V and J ends were trimmed by 0 bases and 5 bases, with 4 bases remaining between them. CDR3 in DNA: TGCGCCAGCAGCTTGGCCGGAGATACGCAGTATTTT. Amino acids: CASSLAGDTQYF.

The chain employs TRBV15 and TRBJ2-7; 9 nucleotides agree with TRBD1. The CDR3 consists of 15 residues. Germline lookup yields CDR1 LNHNV and CDR2 YYDKDF (reference sequence). V lost 2 bases to trimming and J lost 7 bases; unmatched junction nucleotides: 9. The CDR3 nucleotides read TGTGCCACCAGCAGAACCGGACAGGGGATAGGGGAGCAGTACTTC. It yields the protein CATSRTGQGIGEQYF.

The V and J genes are TRBV7-9 and TRBJ1-1; tentative D call: TRBD1 (6 bases). This CDR3 is built from 16 residues. Germline CDR1 SEHNR, CDR2 FQNEAQ (reference sequence). Trimming took off 1 base at V and 2 bases at J, with 14 bases between the two ends. The CDR3 bases are TGTGCCAGCAGCTTAGTAGGACAGCCGAGAAACACTGAAGCTTTCTTT. Its translation is CASSLVGQPRNTEAFF.

The chain has TRBV28 and TRBJ2-7; 8 nucleotides match TRBD2. Trimming removed 5 bases from V and 5 bases from J; junction bases left unmatched: 11. Germline-derived CDR1 and CDR2 are MDHEN and SYDVKM. The CDR3 runs to 15 residues. This CDR3 reads CASSPHQREFHEQYF. DNA of the CDR3: TGTGCCAGCAGTCCTCACCAGCGGGAGTTCCACGAGCAGTACTTC.

The chain uses TRBV18 and TRBJ1-5, with 8 bases lining up with TRBD1. Germline lookup yields CDR1 KGHSH and CDR2 LQKENI. V was clipped by 5 bases and J by 3 bases; unmatched bases: 6. This CDR3 is built from 15 residues. DNA for the CDR3: TGTGCCAGCTCAGGACAGGGACACAACAATCAGCCCCAGCATTTT. Amino acid sequence: CASSGQGHNNQPQHF.